These T cell receptor beta chains were read from a single sample in a study of cytomegalovirus exposure and HLA in healthy donors. This table comes from immunoSEQ multiplex PCR, and its TCRdb copy is limited to in-frame clones, with some not included. The sample records 180,000 or so clones, 76% being singletons. The specimen was PBMCs. These TCRs come from a man between 18 and 35 years old in good health and CMV-seronegative. The CDR3 runs from the conserved cysteine through the conserved F or W. A D gene is named only where the DNA matches it firmly. Rows give clone size only sometimes, using once, few, many, or a class for an expanded clone.

cdr3_aa: CSATDYTEAFF
cdr3_nt: TGCAGTGCTACGGACTACACTGAAGCTTTCTTT
v_call: TRBV20-1
j_call: TRBJ1-1
clone_size: .
d_call: .

cdr3_aa: CASRILEVYEQYF
cdr3_nt: TGTGCCAGCAGGATCCTAGAAGTCTACGAGCAGTACTTC
v_call: TRBV2
j_call: TRBJ2-7
clone_size: once
d_call: .

cdr3_aa: CAWRGAGGNTIYF
cdr3_nt: TGTGCCTGGAGGGGGGCCGGTGGAAACACCATATATTTT
v_call: TRBV30
j_call: TRBJ1-3
clone_size: .
d_call: .

cdr3_aa: CASSQAGTGSEEQFF
cdr3_nt: TGTGCCAGCAGCCAGGCCGGGACAGGGAGCGAAGAGCAGTTCTTC
v_call: TRBV4-2
j_call: TRBJ2-1
clone_size: .
d_call: TRBD1

cdr3_aa: CAWSVRGLKNQPQHF
cdr3_nt: TGTGCCTGGAGTGTAAGGGGACTGAAAAATCAGCCCCAGCATTTT
v_call: TRBV30
j_call: TRBJ1-5
clone_size: .
d_call: .

cdr3_aa: CASSPWEGRQPQHF
cdr3_nt: TGTGCCAGCAGCCCCTGGGAGGGGCGTCAGCCCCAGCATTTT
v_call: TRBV28
j_call: TRBJ1-5
clone_size: .
d_call: .

cdr3_aa: CASSREGAYNEQFF
cdr3_nt: TGTGCCAGCAGCCGGGAGGGGGCCTACAATGAGCAGTTCTTC
v_call: TRBV11-2
j_call: TRBJ2-1
clone_size: .
d_call: TRBD2

cdr3_aa: CASSHRDRGPEQYF
cdr3_nt: TGTGCCAGCAGCCACCGGGACAGGGGGCCCGAGCAGTACTTC
v_call: TRBV10-3
j_call: TRBJ2-7
clone_size: .
d_call: TRBD1

cdr3_aa: CASSLEGLTSGGSYEQYF
cdr3_nt: TGCGCCAGCAGCTTGGAGGGGTTGACTAGCGGGGGTTCCTACGAGCAGTACTTC
v_call: TRBV5-1
j_call: TRBJ2-7
clone_size: few
d_call: TRBD2

cdr3_aa: CASSFPGGGTEAFF
cdr3_nt: TGTGCCAGCAGCTTCCCAGGGGGCGGGACTGAAGCTTTCTTT
v_call: TRBV5-5
j_call: TRBJ1-1
clone_size: .
d_call: TRBD1

cdr3_aa: CASSNRVGGTEAFF
cdr3_nt: TGTGCCAGCAGCAATAGGGTGGGGGGCACTGAAGCTTTCTTT
v_call: TRBV21-1
j_call: TRBJ1-1
clone_size: .
d_call: .

cdr3_aa: CASSYSLAVSSYEQYF
cdr3_nt: TGTGCCAGCAGTTACTCGCTAGCGGTGAGCTCCTACGAGCAGTACTTC
v_call: TRBV6-5
j_call: TRBJ2-7
clone_size: .
d_call: TRBD2

cdr3_aa: CASLPRVAADTQYF
cdr3_nt: TGTGCCAGCTTGCCCAGGGTGGCGGCAGATACGCAGTATTTT
v_call: TRBV18
j_call: TRBJ2-3
clone_size: .
d_call: .

cdr3_aa: CASSSAGQGDGYTF
cdr3_nt: TGTGCCAGCAGCTCAGCGGGCCAGGGTGATGGCTACACCTTC
v_call: TRBV11-1
j_call: TRBJ1-2
clone_size: .
d_call: .

cdr3_aa: CATSLDGGEQFF
cdr3_nt: TGTGCCACCAGCCTAGACGGCGGGGAGCAGTTCTTC
v_call: TRBV15
j_call: TRBJ2-1
clone_size: .
d_call: .

cdr3_aa: CASSPGQGDNEQYF
cdr3_nt: TGCGCCAGCAGCCCCGGACAGGGGGACAACGAGCAGTACTTC
v_call: TRBV5-1
j_call: TRBJ2-7
clone_size: .
d_call: TRBD1

cdr3_aa: CASSAAYEQYF
cdr3_nt: TGTGCCAGCAGCGCGGCCTACGAGCAGTACTTC
v_call: TRBV7-9
j_call: TRBJ2-7
clone_size: .
d_call: .

cdr3_aa: CASSPGLAGDGQYF
cdr3_nt: TGTGCCAGCAGCCCCGGACTAGCGGGGGACGGGCAGTACTTC
v_call: TRBV7-2
j_call: TRBJ2-7
clone_size: .
d_call: TRBD2

cdr3_aa: CASSSGLAGGASADTQYF
cdr3_nt: TGCGCCAGCAGCTCAGGACTAGCGGGGGGCGCCTCAGCAGATACGCAGTATTTT
v_call: TRBV4-1
j_call: TRBJ2-3
clone_size: once
d_call: TRBD2

cdr3_aa: CASSPWTGGGRGTEAFF
cdr3_nt: TGTGCCAGCAGCCCCTGGACAGGGGGGGGTAGGGGCACTGAAGCTTTCTTT
v_call: TRBV27
j_call: TRBJ1-1
clone_size: .
d_call: TRBD1

cdr3_aa: CASRNQGVQFF
cdr3_nt: TGTGCCAGTAGGAACCAGGGTGTGCAGTTCTTC
v_call: TRBV19
j_call: TRBJ2-1
clone_size: few
d_call: .

cdr3_aa: CASKTSAGGITETQYF
cdr3_nt: TGTGCCAGCAAGACTAGCGCGGGTGGTATAACAGAGACCCAGTACTTC
v_call: TRBV2
j_call: TRBJ2-5
clone_size: .
d_call: TRBD2

cdr3_aa: CASSVALSTDTQYF
cdr3_nt: TGTGCCAGCAGTGTTGCGCTTAGCACAGATACGCAGTATTTT
v_call: TRBV6-1
j_call: TRBJ2-3
clone_size: .
d_call: .

cdr3_aa: CASSLAATGLAGARATDTQYF
cdr3_nt: TGCGCCAGCAGCTTGGCCGCTACGGGACTAGCGGGAGCCAGGGCCACAGATACGCAGTATTTT
v_call: TRBV5-1
j_call: TRBJ2-3
clone_size: .
d_call: TRBD2

cdr3_aa: CASSYTGQGLSEQFF
cdr3_nt: TGTGCCAGCAGTTACACGGGACAGGGGCTCAGTGAGCAGTTCTTC
v_call: TRBV6-5
j_call: TRBJ2-1
clone_size: few
d_call: TRBD1

cdr3_aa: CASEGAGENEQYF
cdr3_nt: TGTGCCAGCGAGGGGGCAGGAGAGAACGAGCAGTACTTC
v_call: TRBV5-6
j_call: TRBJ2-7
clone_size: .
d_call: TRBD1

cdr3_aa: CASSQGDNEQFF
cdr3_nt: TGCGCCAGCAGCCAAGGAGACAATGAGCAGTTCTTC
v_call: TRBV4-1
j_call: TRBJ2-1
clone_size: few
d_call: .

cdr3_aa: CASSTSGYEQYF
cdr3_nt: TGTGCCAGCAGCACTAGCGGCTACGAGCAGTACTTC
v_call: TRBV5-4
j_call: TRBJ2-7
clone_size: .
d_call: TRBD2

cdr3_aa: CASSYSWGQANEKLFF
cdr3_nt: TGTGCCAGCAGTTACTCGTGGGGACAGGCTAATGAAAAACTGTTTTTT
v_call: TRBV6-5
j_call: TRBJ1-4
clone_size: .
d_call: TRBD1

cdr3_aa: CASSFGTGEEAFF
cdr3_nt: TGCGCCAGCAGCTTCGGTACAGGGGAAGAAGCTTTCTTT
v_call: TRBV5-1
j_call: TRBJ1-1
clone_size: .
d_call: TRBD1

cdr3_aa: CASSLVGRDTEAFF
cdr3_nt: TGTGCCAGCAGTTTGGTCGGGAGAGACACTGAAGCTTTCTTT
v_call: TRBV28
j_call: TRBJ1-1
clone_size: .
d_call: .

cdr3_aa: CASSYGDRNTDTQYF
cdr3_nt: TGTGCCAGCAGTTATGGGGACAGGAACACAGATACGCAGTATTTT
v_call: TRBV6-5
j_call: TRBJ2-3
clone_size: .
d_call: TRBD1

cdr3_aa: CASTHGGELFF
cdr3_nt: TGTGCCAGTACTCACGGCGGGGAGCTGTTTTTT
v_call: TRBV19
j_call: TRBJ2-2
clone_size: .
d_call: .

cdr3_aa: CASSSGLAGLSGTQYF
cdr3_nt: TGCGCCAGCAGCTCGGGACTAGCGGGCCTATCAGGGACCCAGTACTTC
v_call: TRBV5-1
j_call: TRBJ2-5
clone_size: few
d_call: TRBD2

cdr3_aa: CASRRVRGGTTNEKLFF
cdr3_nt: TGTGCCAGCCGCCGTGTAAGAGGGGGCACAACTAATGAAAAACTGTTTTTT
v_call: TRBV19
j_call: TRBJ1-4
clone_size: .
d_call: TRBD1

cdr3_aa: CAISEDSVYYGYTF
cdr3_nt: TGTGCCATCAGTGAAGACAGCGTTTACTATGGCTACACCTTC
v_call: TRBV10-3
j_call: TRBJ1-2
clone_size: .
d_call: .

cdr3_aa: CASSEGYGNSPLHF
cdr3_nt: TGTGCCAGTAGTGAGGGTTATGGGAATTCACCCCTCCACTTT
v_call: TRBV19
j_call: TRBJ1-6
clone_size: once
d_call: .

cdr3_aa: CASSLVGDRGQYNEQFF
cdr3_nt: TGTGCCAGCAGCTTGGTGGGGGACAGGGGGCAGTACAATGAGCAGTTCTTC
v_call: TRBV5-5
j_call: TRBJ2-1
clone_size: .
d_call: TRBD1

cdr3_aa: CASTLTGGTGGYTF
cdr3_nt: TGTGCCAGCACCCTAACAGGGGGGACGGGGGGCTACACCTTC
v_call: TRBV25-1
j_call: TRBJ1-2
clone_size: .
d_call: TRBD1

cdr3_aa: CASSEGLSYEQYF
cdr3_nt: TGTGCCAGCAGTGAAGGACTGTCCTACGAGCAGTACTTC
v_call: TRBV25-1
j_call: TRBJ2-7
clone_size: .
d_call: .

cdr3_aa: CASSPIDRVPYGYTF
cdr3_nt: TGTGCCAGCAGCCCAATCGACAGGGTACCCTATGGCTACACCTTC
v_call: TRBV11-2
j_call: TRBJ1-2
clone_size: once
d_call: TRBD1

cdr3_aa: CASSGQQGEEQYF
cdr3_nt: TGTGCCAGCAGCGGACAACAGGGGGAGGAGCAGTACTTC
v_call: TRBV5-4
j_call: TRBJ2-7
clone_size: .
d_call: TRBD1

cdr3_aa: CATFGGSSFLNYGYTF
cdr3_nt: TGTGCCACCTTCGGGGGGTCCTCCTTCCTTAACTATGGCTACACCTTC
v_call: TRBV27
j_call: TRBJ1-2
clone_size: .
d_call: .

cdr3_aa: CASSARGTGELFF
cdr3_nt: TGTGCCAGCAGTGCCAGGGGCACCGGGGAGCTGTTTTTT
v_call: TRBV6-5
j_call: TRBJ2-2
clone_size: .
d_call: .

cdr3_aa: CASATRLTGETQYF
cdr3_nt: TGTGCCAGCGCTACCCGATTGACAGGGGAGACCCAGTACTTC
v_call: TRBV9
j_call: TRBJ2-5
clone_size: once
d_call: TRBD1